A selection of T cell receptor beta chains follows, all from one sample in a study of human T cells and chemical hapten exposure. TCRdb independently ran MiXCR on the RACE reads; one entry per CDR3 protein. Among some 150,000 distinct CDR3 sequences listed, 12% were seen once. Sequenced material: whole blood, taken in connection with sensitization to the hapten diphenylcyclopropenone (DPC). Receptor source: a woman aged 50 to 65 with alopecia areata. Some clones in this sample may be carry-over from other donors' samples. Both conserved end residues are part of each CDR3. A D gene is named only where the DNA matches it firmly. Rows give clone size only sometimes, using once, few, many, or a class for an expanded clone.

j_gene: TRBJ2-7; v_gene: TRBV7-2; abundance: -; d_gene: -; CDR3nt: TGTGCCAGCAGCTTAGCGGGGAGTTTTCCCTACGAGCAGTACTTC; CDR3aa: CASSLAGSFPYEQYF
j_gene: TRBJ2-1; v_gene: TRBV5-5; abundance: few; d_gene: TRBD2; CDR3nt: TGTGCCAGCAGCTTAATGGGGGGGAGCTCCTACAATGAGCAGTTCTTC; CDR3aa: CASSLMGGSSYNEQFF
j_gene: TRBJ1-1; v_gene: TRBV5-1; abundance: -; d_gene: -; CDR3nt: TGCGCCAGCAGCTTGGATGGCGGGGACACTGAAGCTTTCTTT; CDR3aa: CASSLDGGDTEAFF
j_gene: TRBJ1-4; v_gene: TRBV19; abundance: many; d_gene: -; CDR3nt: TGTGCCAGTAGTCGGACTGATTATGAAAAACTGTTTTTT; CDR3aa: CASSRTDYEKLFF
j_gene: TRBJ2-3; v_gene: TRBV27; abundance: few; d_gene: TRBD2; CDR3nt: TGTGCCAGCAGTTACTTAGCGGGAGGGGGCACAGATACGCAGTATTTT; CDR3aa: CASSYLAGGGTDTQYF
j_gene: TRBJ2-1; v_gene: TRBV6-4; abundance: few; d_gene: -; CDR3nt: TGTGCCAGCAGCCACAAGGGCGATGAGCAGTTCTTC; CDR3aa: CASSHKGDEQFF
j_gene: TRBJ2-3; v_gene: TRBV20-1; abundance: few; d_gene: -; CDR3nt: TGCAGTGCTAGGAAACCGACTAGCACAGATACGCAGTATTTT; CDR3aa: CSARKPTSTDTQYF
j_gene: TRBJ2-3; v_gene: TRBV20-1; abundance: few; d_gene: TRBD2; CDR3nt: TGCAGTGGGCCTAGGGGAGCGGGAACCACAGATACGCAGTATTTT; CDR3aa: CSGPRGAGTTDTQYF
j_gene: TRBJ2-1; v_gene: TRBV19; abundance: few; d_gene: TRBD2; CDR3nt: TGTGCCAGTAGTATAGGCCGCGGGGGGGAGCAGTTCTTC; CDR3aa: CASSIGRGGEQFF
j_gene: TRBJ2-1; v_gene: TRBV11-3; abundance: -; d_gene: -; CDR3nt: TGTGCCAGCAGCTACTCCATACGGGGAGAGCAGTTCTTC; CDR3aa: CASSYSIRGEQFF
j_gene: TRBJ2-1; v_gene: TRBV6-2/TRBV6-3; abundance: many; d_gene: TRBD2; CDR3nt: TGTGCCAGCCGGACTAGCGGGAGAGGTGAGCAGTTCTTC; CDR3aa: CASRTSGRGEQFF
j_gene: TRBJ2-7; v_gene: TRBV12-5; abundance: few; d_gene: TRBD1; CDR3nt: TGTGCTAGTGGTTTGGACCCGACAGGGGCGAGTGAGCAGTACTTC; CDR3aa: CASGLDPTGASEQYF
j_gene: TRBJ2-1; v_gene: TRBV2; abundance: -; d_gene: -; CDR3nt: TGTGCCAGCAAAGGGGACCAACCTTACAATGAGCAGTTCTTC; CDR3aa: CASKGDQPYNEQFF
j_gene: TRBJ2-7; v_gene: TRBV5-4; abundance: few; d_gene: TRBD1; CDR3nt: TGTGCCAGCAGCATCAGGACAGGTGGTTCCTACGAGCAGTACTTC; CDR3aa: CASSIRTGGSYEQYF
j_gene: TRBJ1-1; v_gene: TRBV6-6; abundance: many; d_gene: -; CDR3nt: TGTGCCAGCAGATCCGGGACACTGAACACTGAAGCTTTCTTT; CDR3aa: CASRSGTLNTEAFF
j_gene: TRBJ2-3; v_gene: TRBV6-1; abundance: many; d_gene: TRBD2; CDR3nt: TGTGCCAGCACTGGACTAGCGGGAGATGGGACAGATACGCAGTATTTT; CDR3aa: CASTGLAGDGTDTQYF
j_gene: TRBJ1-1; v_gene: TRBV6-5; abundance: -; d_gene: -; CDR3nt: TGTGCCAGCAGCCGAGGCGGACGCGGACAGTTTTCTTTCTTT; CDR3aa: CASSRGGRGQFSFF
j_gene: TRBJ1-1; v_gene: TRBV7-9; abundance: few; d_gene: TRBD1; CDR3nt: TGTGCCAGCAGCTCGCAGGGGGCTACTGAAGCTTTCTTT; CDR3aa: CASSSQGATEAFF
j_gene: TRBJ2-7; v_gene: TRBV6-2/TRBV6-3; abundance: -; d_gene: -; CDR3nt: TGTGCCAGCAGGTCAGTCTCCTACGAGCAGTACTTC; CDR3aa: CASRSVSYEQYF
j_gene: TRBJ2-1; v_gene: TRBV20-1; abundance: many; d_gene: -; CDR3nt: TGCAGTGCTAGTATAGAGTGGGTCTACAATGAGCAGTTCTTC; CDR3aa: CSASIEWVYNEQFF
j_gene: TRBJ2-1; v_gene: TRBV5-1; abundance: -; d_gene: TRBD2; CDR3nt: TGCGCCAGCAGGACCGGACTAGCGGGATACAATGAGCAGTTCTTC; CDR3aa: CASRTGLAGYNEQFF
j_gene: TRBJ2-1; v_gene: TRBV29-1; abundance: -; d_gene: TRBD2; CDR3nt: TGCAGCGTTGGACTAGCGGCTTACAATGAGCAGTTCTTC; CDR3aa: CSVGLAAYNEQFF
j_gene: TRBJ2-3; v_gene: TRBV7-2; abundance: few; d_gene: -; CDR3nt: TGTGCCAGCAGCCAACAGGGGACTAGCACAGATACGCAGTATTTT; CDR3aa: CASSQQGTSTDTQYF
j_gene: TRBJ2-7; v_gene: TRBV18; abundance: many; d_gene: -; CDR3nt: TGTGCCAGCTCAACCGGGACCTCCTACGAGCAGTACTTC; CDR3aa: CASSTGTSYEQYF
j_gene: TRBJ2-5; v_gene: TRBV7-2; abundance: many; d_gene: -; CDR3nt: TGTGCCAGCAGCTTACGGGCCACAGAGACCCAGTACTTC; CDR3aa: CASSLRATETQYF
j_gene: TRBJ2-3; v_gene: TRBV2; abundance: few; d_gene: TRBD1; CDR3nt: TGTGCCAGCAGTCGACAGGGGGGTAGCACAGATACGCAGTATTTT; CDR3aa: CASSRQGGSTDTQYF
j_gene: TRBJ1-1; v_gene: TRBV2; abundance: few; d_gene: -; CDR3nt: TGTGCCAGCAGTGAAAGGGTCCAGGGGAGAAACACTGAAGCTTTCTTT; CDR3aa: CASSERVQGRNTEAFF
j_gene: TRBJ1-5; v_gene: TRBV30; abundance: many; d_gene: -; CDR3nt: TGTGCCTGGAGCCCGGGACTTCTTAGCAATCAGCCCCAGCATTTT; CDR3aa: CAWSPGLLSNQPQHF
j_gene: TRBJ2-7; v_gene: TRBV6-2/TRBV6-3; abundance: few; d_gene: TRBD2; CDR3nt: TGTGCCAGCAGTTCCGACGGGACTAGCTACGAGCAGTACTTC; CDR3aa: CASSSDGTSYEQYF
j_gene: TRBJ2-4; v_gene: TRBV5-5; abundance: many; d_gene: -; CDR3nt: TGTGCCAGCAGCGTAAGGGACCTAAACATTCAGTACTTC; CDR3aa: CASSVRDLNIQYF
j_gene: TRBJ1-2; v_gene: TRBV2; abundance: few; d_gene: -; CDR3nt: TGTGCCAGCAGGGGATACAGGGTTAACTATGGCTACACCTTC; CDR3aa: CASRGYRVNYGYTF
j_gene: TRBJ1-5; v_gene: TRBV12-3/TRBV12-4; abundance: few; d_gene: -; CDR3nt: TGTGCCAGCAGTTTAGACGCGGGGAGGGGCAATCAGCCCCAGCATTTT; CDR3aa: CASSLDAGRGNQPQHF
j_gene: TRBJ2-2; v_gene: TRBV5-1; abundance: many; d_gene: TRBD2; CDR3nt: TGCGCCAGCAGCTTGAGTGCGGGGGCGAACACCGGGGAGCTGTTTTTT; CDR3aa: CASSLSAGANTGELFF
j_gene: TRBJ1-1; v_gene: TRBV5-1; abundance: -; d_gene: -; CDR3nt: TGCGCCAGCAGTCGCTACAGAAACTTGAACACTGAAGCTTTCTTT; CDR3aa: CASSRYRNLNTEAFF
j_gene: TRBJ2-5; v_gene: TRBV9; abundance: -; d_gene: -; CDR3nt: TGTGCCAGCAGCGTTGGTTATCAAGAGACCCAGTACTTC; CDR3aa: CASSVGYQETQYF
j_gene: TRBJ2-7; v_gene: TRBV5-4; abundance: few; d_gene: TRBD1; CDR3nt: TGTGCCAGCAGCCACGACAGGGGTCACGAGCAGTACTTC; CDR3aa: CASSHDRGHEQYF
j_gene: TRBJ1-6; v_gene: TRBV6-4; abundance: few; d_gene: -; CDR3nt: TGTGCCAGCAGTGACTCGAACGGGGCCACCCTCCACTTT; CDR3aa: CASSDSNGATLHF
j_gene: TRBJ1-6; v_gene: TRBV5-1; abundance: many; d_gene: -; CDR3nt: TGCGCCAGCAGCTTGGAGGGAAGGTCCGGTTCACCCCTCCACTTT; CDR3aa: CASSLEGRSGSPLHF
j_gene: TRBJ1-1; v_gene: TRBV6-2/TRBV6-3; abundance: -; d_gene: -; CDR3nt: TGTGCCAGCACCACAATGGGGGGCACTGAAGCTTTCTTT; CDR3aa: CASTTMGGTEAFF
j_gene: TRBJ2-5; v_gene: TRBV11-2; abundance: -; d_gene: -; CDR3nt: TGTGCCAGCAGGGAGTGGGGGGTTGGAGAGACCCAGTACTTC; CDR3aa: CASREWGVGETQYF
j_gene: TRBJ2-1; v_gene: TRBV7-8; abundance: many; d_gene: TRBD2; CDR3nt: TGTGCCAGCAGCTCCCGGGACGGATTCCTAGGACTAGCGGGAGGTAATGAGCAGTTCTTC; CDR3aa: CASSSRDGFLGLAGGNEQFF
j_gene: TRBJ2-2; v_gene: TRBV12-3/TRBV12-4; abundance: -; d_gene: -; CDR3nt: TGTGCCAGCAGTTTAAACCTCCCCGGGGAGCTGTTTTTT; CDR3aa: CASSLNLPGELFF
j_gene: TRBJ1-2; v_gene: TRBV24-1; abundance: few; d_gene: -; CDR3nt: TGTGCCACCAGTGAACGGCCCCGTAGCGGGTTCTATGGCTACACCTTC; CDR3aa: CATSERPRSGFYGYTF
j_gene: TRBJ1-5; v_gene: TRBV6-2/TRBV6-3; abundance: -; d_gene: TRBD1; CDR3nt: TGTGCCAGGGAACAGGGGAATCAGCCCCAGCATTTT; CDR3aa: CAREQGNQPQHF
j_gene: TRBJ2-7; v_gene: TRBV9; abundance: -; d_gene: TRBD2; CDR3nt: TGTGCCAGCAGCGTAGGGCTAGCGGCGGACTACGAGCAGTACTTC; CDR3aa: CASSVGLAADYEQYF
j_gene: TRBJ2-7; v_gene: TRBV4-3; abundance: many; d_gene: TRBD2; CDR3nt: TGCGCCAGCAGCCAAGAGGCTAGCGGGAGCTCCTACGAGCAGTACTTC; CDR3aa: CASSQEASGSSYEQYF
j_gene: TRBJ2-1; v_gene: TRBV28; abundance: -; d_gene: -; CDR3nt: TGTGCCAGCAGTTTTTTCGAGGGGAAGGTGAATGAGCAGTTCTTC; CDR3aa: CASSFFEGKVNEQFF
j_gene: TRBJ2-1; v_gene: TRBV7-9; abundance: -; d_gene: TRBD2; CDR3nt: TGTGCCAGCAGCCCAACTAGCGGGGGGAACAATGAGCAGTTCTTC; CDR3aa: CASSPTSGGNNEQFF
j_gene: TRBJ2-5; v_gene: TRBV6-6; abundance: few; d_gene: TRBD1; CDR3nt: TGTGCCAGCAGTTACGGGGGACAGGGGGCCAAGACCCAGTACTTC; CDR3aa: CASSYGGQGAKTQYF
j_gene: TRBJ1-5; v_gene: TRBV12-3/TRBV12-4; abundance: -; d_gene: -; CDR3nt: TGTGCCAGCAGTGTACAAGGGCTCGGTCAGCCCCAGCATTTT; CDR3aa: CASSVQGLGQPQHF
j_gene: TRBJ1-5; v_gene: TRBV7-2; abundance: -; d_gene: TRBD1; CDR3nt: TGTGCCAGCAGCGAGGACAGGGCTCGAAATCAGCCCCAGCATTTT; CDR3aa: CASSEDRARNQPQHF
j_gene: TRBJ1-5; v_gene: TRBV11-2; abundance: -; d_gene: -; CDR3nt: TGTGCCAGCAGCTTATCCCGACGTCAGCCCCAGCATTTT; CDR3aa: CASSLSRRQPQHF
j_gene: TRBJ1-5; v_gene: TRBV5-6; abundance: -; d_gene: -; CDR3nt: TGTGCCAGCAGCCTACGACAGATTAGCAATCAGCCCCAGCATTTT; CDR3aa: CASSLRQISNQPQHF
j_gene: TRBJ2-7; v_gene: TRBV3-1; abundance: -; d_gene: -; CDR3nt: TGTGCCAGCAGCCAAGATGTACAGGGCTACGAGCAGTACTTC; CDR3aa: CASSQDVQGYEQYF
j_gene: TRBJ1-1; v_gene: TRBV20-1; abundance: -; d_gene: -; CDR3nt: TGCAGTGCTCGACAGTCCATGAACACTGAAGCTTTCTTT; CDR3aa: CSARQSMNTEAFF
j_gene: TRBJ2-1; v_gene: TRBV14; abundance: few; d_gene: -; CDR3nt: TGTGCCAGCAGCCCAGGACAAATATACAATGAGCAGTTCTTC; CDR3aa: CASSPGQIYNEQFF
j_gene: TRBJ2-7; v_gene: TRBV6-6; abundance: -; d_gene: TRBD1; CDR3nt: TGTGCCAGCAGTTACGCCCGACAGGGATTCGAGCAGTACTTC; CDR3aa: CASSYARQGFEQYF